The 30 T cell receptor beta chains given below trace back to one sample, sequenced in a study of T-cell memory formation after mild COVID-19. One entry per CDR3 protein results from TCRdb running MiXCR on the 5' RACE reads. In the table there are several thousand distinct CDR3 sequences, 16% of which are singletons. The specimen sequenced was PBMCs or a T cell subset sorted from them (not recorded which). These receptors were obtained from an adult who had mild COVID-19 (a few samples of this study predate the infection). Cell type and time point are not known.

This clonotype was recorded at least ten times. The V and J genes are TRBV28 and TRBJ1-5, with D perhaps TRBD1 (6 bases). The V end was cut by 5 bases, the J end by 5 bases, with 10 bases between. The CDR3 consists of 13 residues. Germline V gene lookup returns CDR1 MDHEN and CDR2 SYDVKM. The CDR3 DNA reads as TGTGCCAGCAGTCGGGACATGGATCAGCCCCAGCATTTT. It is translated as CASSRDMDQPQHF.

In its sample, this clonotype was seen many times. V gene TRBV2 combines with J gene TRBJ2-1; TRBD2 matches at 13 bases. This CDR3 comprises 14 residues. Germline V gene lookup returns CDR1 SNHLY and CDR2 FYNNEI. J gave up 9 bases and V 7 bases, and 6 bases lay outside the gene matches. The CDR3 DNA sequence: TGTGCCAGCATACTAGCGGGGGGGGAGGGTGAGCAGTTCTTC. Its protein is CASILAGGEGEQFF.

This clonotype has more than one count but fewer than ten. J is TRBJ2-1 and V is TRBV25-1; D remains unclear. Per germline, CDR1 MGHDK and CDR2 SYGVNS. V shed 5 bases and J shed 3 bases, with 11 bases lying between them. The CDR3 loop spans 14 amino acids. The CDR3 reads CASSQSDFYNEQFF. In DNA, the CDR3 is TGTGCCAGCAGTCAGTCCGACTTCTACAATGAGCAGTTCTTC.

This clonotype is medium-sized (0.01 to 0.1%). V usage is TRBV11-2 and J usage is TRBJ2-1; 8 bases are shared with TRBD1. CDR3 size: 16 residues. Unmatched junction bases numbered 8, after V lost 5 bases and J lost 2 bases. Germline-derived CDR1 and CDR2 are SGHAT and FQNNGV. Here the CDR3 DNA reads TGTGCCAGCAGCGACCCGGCGACAGGGGCCTACAATGAGCAGTTCTTC. As protein: CASSDPATGAYNEQFF.

The chain recombines TRBV7-6 with TRBJ2-7; D may match TRBD1 or TRBD2 (5 bases each). The length of the CDR3 is 15 residues. Germline values: CDR1 SGHVS, CDR2 FNYEAQ. V dropped 5 bases and J dropped 5 bases, with 19 bases sitting between them. In DNA, the CDR3 is TGTGCCAGCAGCGGAGGTCAGGGTTTCCAGCACGAGCAGTACTTC. Translating gives CASSGGQGFQHEQYF.

Ten or more counts support this clonotype. The V gene is TRBV12-3 or TRBV12-4, the J gene TRBJ1-5; D gene ambiguous. The CDR3 runs to 13 residues. V dropped 4 bases and J dropped 4 bases, with 8 bases sitting between them. The CDR3 loop is CASSYGINQPQHF. CDR3 in DNA: TGTGCCAGCAGTTATGGGATAAATCAGCCCCAGCATTTT.

By frequency in the sample, this clonotype is medium-sized. V and J are TRBV20-1 and TRBJ2-5; 11 bases are a match to TRBD2. The CDR3 has 14 residues. In germline, CDR1 is DFQATT, CDR2 SNEGSKA (reference sequence). Trimming removed 5 bases from V and 5 bases from J; junction bases left unmatched: 7. This CDR3 reads CSALSGGAMETQYF. Written as DNA, the CDR3 is TGCAGTGCTCTTAGCGGGGGGGCTATGGAGACCCAGTACTTC.

This clonotype is labeled medium-sized (0.01 to 0.1%). This sequence joins TRBV12-3 or TRBV12-4 and TRBJ2-7, with 9 bases identical to TRBD1. J was trimmed by 2 bases and V by 3 bases; bases with no gene match: 5. CDR3 length: 15 amino acids. The CDR3 DNA reads TGTGCCAGCAGTTTTTCGGGGACAGGGACCTACGAGCAGTACTTC. This codes for CASSFSGTGTYEQYF.

This clonotype is labeled as medium-sized (0.01 to 0.1%). CDR3 coding DNA: TGCGCCAGCAGCTTGGGACAGGTGATGGGCTATGGCTACACCTTC. It is translated as CASSLGQVMGYGYTF. The rearrangement links TRBV5-1 to TRBJ1-2; tentatively, D is TRBD1 (6 bases). Trimming removed 0 bases from V and 4 bases from J, with 13 bases in between. There are 15 residues in the CDR3. Germline V lookup: CDR1 SGHRS, CDR2 YFSETQ. Full variable domain (remainder filled in from reference TRBV5-1 and TRBJ1-2): KAGVTQTPRYLIKTRGQQVTLSCSPISGHRSVSWYQQTPGQGLQFLFEYFSETQRNKGNFPGRFSGRQFSNSRSEMNVSTLELGDSALYLCASSLGQVMGYGYTFGSGTRLTVV.

This clonotype is medium-sized in the sample. The chain combines TRBV19 with TRBJ1-1, with a tentative D call TRBD1 (5 bases). The CDR3 runs to 14 residues. Germline loops: CDR1 LNHDA, CDR2 SQIVND (reference sequence). Deletions cut 7 bases from V and 11 bases from J, with 23 bases between. The CDR3 nucleotides are TGTGCCAGTACCCCTTATGGGGACCAAGTTCAGGCTTTCTTT. Its protein is CASTPYGDQVQAFF.

By share, this clonotype ranks as medium-sized. The chain joins TRBV20-1 to TRBJ1-2; 8 bases fit TRBD1. Germline assignment: CDR1 DFQATT and CDR2 SNEGSKA (reference sequence). The ends lost 4 bases at V and 3 bases at J; junction bases unmatched: 4. The CDR3 is 13 amino acids. The CDR3 nucleotides are TGCAGTGCTACGACAGGGGAAGACTATGGCTACACCTTC. It translates to CSATTGEDYGYTF.

The rearrangement links TRBV9 to TRBJ2-1, with D hard to call. From germline, CDR1 is SGDLS and CDR2 YYNGEE. V was trimmed by 3 bases and J by 10 bases, leaving 11 bases between them. The CDR3 sequence is 12 residues long. The CDR3 DNA is TGTGCCAGCAGCGGGATGACTTCCGAGCAGTTCTTC. As protein: CASSGMTSEQFF.

This clonotype is judged medium-sized (0.01 to 0.1%). The chain employs TRBV7-2 and TRBJ2-1, with TRBD2 as a possible D gene (7 bases). The CDR3 spans 15 residues. Germline V gene sequence: CDR1 SGHTA, CDR2 FQGNSA. V was clipped by 6 bases and J by 4 bases, with 16 bases between them. CDR3 coding DNA: TGTGCCAGCAGTCCCTGGGGGGGGCGGTACAATGAGCAGTTCTTC. Translated: CASSPWGGRYNEQFF.

By its share, this clonotype is medium-sized (0.01 to 0.1%). The chain recombines TRBV28 with TRBJ2-3; 8 bases line up with TRBD2. V shed 2 bases, J shed 4 bases, and the junction held 8 bases outside the gene matches. This CDR3 is built from 16 residues. Germline lookup yields CDR1 MDHEN and CDR2 SYDVKM. The CDR3 reads CASSLGGGLVADTQYF. The CDR3 nucleotides are TGTGCCAGCAGTTTAGGCGGGGGGCTAGTCGCAGATACGCAGTATTTT. The whole variable domain, filled in from reference TRBV28 and TRBJ2-3, reads DVKVTQSSRYLVKRTGEKVFLECVQDMDHENMFWYRQDPGLGLRLIYFSYDVKMKEKGDIPEGYSVSREKKERFSLILESASTNQTSMYLCASSLGGGLVADTQYFGPGTRLTVL.

This clonotype occurred many times. V and J are TRBV12-3 or TRBV12-4 and TRBJ1-1, with D unclear. The V and J ends lost 4 bases and 2 bases respectively, with 17 bases between them. The CDR3 has 16 amino acids. The CDR3 DNA reads as TGTGCCAGCAGTTCCCCCGGTGTGGTCCTTAACACTGAAGCTTTCTTT. Protein product: CASSSPGVVLNTEAFF.

DNA of the CDR3: TGTGCCAGCAGCTTGGCACCTAACTCCTACGAGCAGTACTTC. Residues: CASSLAPNSYEQYF. The chain has TRBV7-2 and TRBJ2-7; D is unclear. Germline-derived CDR1 and CDR2 are SGHTA and FQGNSA. This CDR3 has 14 amino acids. Trimming shortened V by 3 bases and J by 0 bases, and 9 bases separated the two germline ends.

Relative to its sample, this clonotype is medium-sized (0.01 to 0.1%). The chain uses TRBV6-5 and TRBJ2-3; D might be TRBD1 or TRBD2, each matching 5 bases. CDR3 size: 16 residues. Germline CDR1 and CDR2: MNHEY and SVGAGI. V lost 5 bases, J lost 2 bases, and 17 bases lay in between. The CDR3 region is CASSVGATEHTDTQYF. The CDR3 nucleotides are TGTGCCAGCAGTGTCGGGGCAACCGAGCACACAGATACGCAGTATTTT.

The chain links TRBV5-1 to TRBJ2-1; D is perhaps TRBD2 (6 bases). The CDR3 runs 15 residues. Germline loops: CDR1 SGHRS, CDR2 YFSETQ. The V end was cut by 4 bases, the J end by 3 bases, with 14 bases between. CDR3 bases: TGCGCCAGCAGCACCGTAGCGGAGAACTACAATGAGCAGTTCTTC. Translated, it gives CASSTVAENYNEQFF.

Within the sample, this clonotype is medium-sized. This chain uses TRBV4-3 with TRBJ2-5; D remains ambiguous. V gave up 3 bases and J gave up 3 bases, with 8 bases separating them. CDR1 LGHNA and CDR2 YSLEER come from the germline V gene. This CDR3 has 13 amino acids. CDR3 sequence: CASSQKPEETQYF. The DNA of the CDR3 is TGCGCCAGCAGCCAGAAACCCGAAGAGACCCAGTACTTC.

By sample share, this clonotype is medium-sized. The genes are TRBV20-1 and TRBJ2-7; D might be TRBD1 (5 bases). CDR3 length: 15 residues. V was shortened by 0 bases and J by 3 bases, with 15 bases between the two germline ends. In germline, CDR1 is DFQATT, CDR2 SNEGSKA (reference sequence). CDR3 sequence (DNA): TGCAGTGCTAGAGATCAGGGATTAGGGCGCTACGAGCAGTACTTC. Amino acid sequence: CSARDQGLGRYEQYF.

The chain employs TRBV5-6 and TRBJ1-2; TRBD1 matches 10 bases. The V gene end was trimmed by 4 bases and the J gene end by 2 bases; junction bases not matched to a gene: 2. The V gene's germline CDR1 is SGHDT and CDR2 YYEEEE. The CDR3 spans 14 residues. CDR3 sequence: CASSQGQGNYGYTF. The CDR3 DNA is TGTGCCAGCAGCCAGGGACAGGGGAACTATGGCTACACCTTC.

By share, this clonotype ranks as medium-sized (0.01 to 0.1%). The gene calls are TRBV4-3 and TRBJ2-2; TRBD1 is a possible D gene (5 bases). The ends were cut back, 0 bases at V and 5 bases at J, with 16 bases in the middle. The CDR3 runs 17 residues. Looked up from germline, CDR1 is LGHNA and CDR2 is YSLEER. The CDR3 region has the DNA TGCGCCAGCAGCCAAGAGGTGAAGGGGATAAAGACCGGGGAGCTGTTTTTT. Protein: CASSQEVKGIKTGELFF.

This clonotype ranks as medium-sized (0.01 to 0.1%). This rearrangement joins TRBV6-5 to TRBJ2-3; 7 nucleotides agree with TRBD2. The V segment lost 9 bases and the J segment 4 bases; nucleotides outside the gene matches: 10. Germline V CDR1 and CDR2: MNHEY, SVGAGI. CDR3 size: 14 residues. This CDR3 is CASVPPGRADTQYF. In DNA form, the CDR3 reads TGTGCCAGTGTTCCTCCTGGGAGGGCAGATACGCAGTATTTT.

This clonotype ranks as medium-sized. The rearrangement uses TRBV27 and TRBJ1-4; D remains unclear. Per germline, CDR1 MNHEY and CDR2 SMNVEV (reference sequence). Deletions cut 4 bases from V and 11 bases from J, with 17 bases between. The CDR3 has 14 residues. The CDR3, as DNA: TGTGCCAGCAGTTATGGACGGCTGGGTTGGAAACTGTTTTTT. Its translation: CASSYGRLGWKLFF.

Within the sample, this clonotype is medium-sized. The rearrangement joins TRBV5-1 to TRBJ1-2; tentatively, D is TRBD1 (5 bases). This CDR3 has 14 amino acids. Trimming removed 0 bases at V and 4 bases at J, with 10 bases between. CDR1 is SGHRS and CDR2 is YFSETQ in the germline V gene. CDR3 coding DNA: TGCGCCAGCAGCTTGGCAGGGCCGGGCTATGGCTACACCTTC. Translating gives CASSLAGPGYGYTF.

By share of the sample, this clonotype is medium-sized. The chain uses TRBV12-3 or TRBV12-4 and TRBJ2-1; D perhaps matches TRBD1 (5 bases). The CDR3 is 12 residues long. Between the trimmed V and J ends, which lost 7 bases and 7 bases, there was a span of 11 bases. CDR3 region: CASTTVSNEQFF. The CDR3 DNA is TGTGCCAGCACGACAGTTTCGAATGAGCAGTTCTTC.

This clonotype is termed medium-sized. V and J are TRBV11-2 and TRBJ2-5; no reliable D call. The CDR3 has 11 residues. CDR1 is SGHAT and CDR2 is FQNNGV in the germline V gene. Trimming took off 7 bases at V and 6 bases at J, with 9 bases between the two ends. The chain's CDR3 is CASTPRKTQYF. Written as DNA, the CDR3 is TGTGCCAGCACCCCTAGGAAGACCCAGTACTTC.

This clonotype occurred many times. V is TRBV19 and J is TRBJ1-5; D is unclear. The CDR3 is 13 residues long. V was cut by 6 bases and J by 5 bases, with 11 bases left in between. CDR1 and CDR2 (germline): LNHDA, SQIVND (reference sequence). As DNA, the CDR3 is TGTGCCAGTAGCGCAATTCAGTATCAGCCCCAGCATTTT. It specifies CASSAIQYQPQHF. Full variable domain (remainder filled in from reference TRBV19 and TRBJ1-5): DGGITQSPKYLFRKEGQNVTLSCEQNLNHDAMYWYRQDPGQGLRLIYYSQIVNDFQKGDIAEGYSVSREKKESFPLTVTSAQKNPTAFYLCASSAIQYQPQHFGDGTRLSIL.

By proportion, this clonotype is medium-sized. The chain uses TRBV12-3 or TRBV12-4 and TRBJ1-5; weak D call: TRBD1 (6 bases). The CDR3 spans 15 residues. The V gene lost 1 base and the J gene lost 7 bases, with 14 bases spanning the gap. The CDR3 nucleotides read TGTGCCAGCAGTTTAGATCGACAGGCGGGACAGCCCCAGCATTTT. The encoded protein is CASSLDRQAGQPQHF.

By share, this clonotype counts as medium-sized. The chain is built from TRBV29-1 and TRBJ2-5; D is unclear. V shed 3 bases and J shed 2 bases, with 10 bases lying between them. CDR1 and CDR2 from the germline V gene are SQVTM and ANQGSEA. The CDR3 is 13 amino acids. The DNA for the CDR3 is TGCAGCGTTGAGCCCGGGCAGCAAGAGACCCAGTACTTC. It is translated as CSVEPGQQETQYF.